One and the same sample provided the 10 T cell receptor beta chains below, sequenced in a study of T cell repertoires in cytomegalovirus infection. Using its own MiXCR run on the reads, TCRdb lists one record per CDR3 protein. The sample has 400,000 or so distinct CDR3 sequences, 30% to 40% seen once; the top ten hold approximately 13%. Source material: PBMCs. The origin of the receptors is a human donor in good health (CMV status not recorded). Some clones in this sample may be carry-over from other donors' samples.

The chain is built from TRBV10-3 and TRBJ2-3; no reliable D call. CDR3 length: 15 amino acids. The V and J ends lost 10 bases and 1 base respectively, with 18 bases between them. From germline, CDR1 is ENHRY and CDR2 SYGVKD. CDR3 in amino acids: CATSPLGLGTDTQYF. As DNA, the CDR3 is TGTGCCACTTCACCATTGGGCCTTGGCACAGATACGCAGTATTTT.

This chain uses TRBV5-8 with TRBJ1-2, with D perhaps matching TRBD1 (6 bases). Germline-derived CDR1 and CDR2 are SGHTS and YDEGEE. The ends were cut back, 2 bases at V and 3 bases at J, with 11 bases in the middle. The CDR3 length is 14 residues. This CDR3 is CASSFDRPDYGYTF. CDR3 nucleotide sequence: TGTGCCAGCAGCTTTGACAGGCCTGACTATGGCTACACCTTC.

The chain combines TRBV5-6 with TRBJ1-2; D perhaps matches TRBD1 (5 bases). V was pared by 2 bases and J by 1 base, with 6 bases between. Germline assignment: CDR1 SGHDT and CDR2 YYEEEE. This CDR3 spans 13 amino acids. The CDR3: CASSLQVNYGYTF. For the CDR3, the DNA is TGTGCCAGCAGCTTACAGGTTAACTATGGCTACACCTTC.

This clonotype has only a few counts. Here the CDR3 reads CASSPANLAGGSGAQYF. The CDR3 DNA reads as TGTGCCAGCAGCCCCGCCAATTTAGCGGGGGGCTCCGGGGCGCAGTATTTT. This chain uses TRBV11-2 with TRBJ2-3, with 10 nucleotides matching TRBD2. V gave up 5 bases and J gave up 10 bases; unmatched junction bases: 18. CDR3 length: 17 amino acids. Per the germline V gene, CDR1 is SGHAT and CDR2 is FQNNGV.

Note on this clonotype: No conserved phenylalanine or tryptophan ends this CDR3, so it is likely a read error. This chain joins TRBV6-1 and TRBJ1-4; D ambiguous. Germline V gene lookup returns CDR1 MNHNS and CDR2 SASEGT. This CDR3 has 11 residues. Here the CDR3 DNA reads TGTGCAGAAGGATCTCATGAAAAACTGTTTTTG. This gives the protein CAEGSHEKLFL.

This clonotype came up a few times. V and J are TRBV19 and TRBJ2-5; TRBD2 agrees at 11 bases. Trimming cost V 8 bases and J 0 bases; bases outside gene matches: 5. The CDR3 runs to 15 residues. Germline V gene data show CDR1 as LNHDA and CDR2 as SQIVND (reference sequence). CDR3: CASATSGGHQETQYF. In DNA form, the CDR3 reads TGTGCCAGTGCAACTAGCGGGGGTCACCAAGAGACCCAGTACTTC.

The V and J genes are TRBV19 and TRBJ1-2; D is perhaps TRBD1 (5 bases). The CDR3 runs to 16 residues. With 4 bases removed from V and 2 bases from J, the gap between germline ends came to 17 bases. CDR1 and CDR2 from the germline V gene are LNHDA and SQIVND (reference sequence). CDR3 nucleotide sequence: TGTGCCAGTAGTACCCGCGCCCGGGGGAAAAACTATGGCTACACCTTC. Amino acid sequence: CASSTRARGKNYGYTF.

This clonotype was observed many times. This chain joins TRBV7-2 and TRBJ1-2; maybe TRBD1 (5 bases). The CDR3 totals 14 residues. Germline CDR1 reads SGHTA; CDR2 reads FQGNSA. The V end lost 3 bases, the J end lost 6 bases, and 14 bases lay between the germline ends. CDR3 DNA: TGTGCCAGCAGCTTTCGTCCCAGGGAGAATGGCTACACCTTC. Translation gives CASSFRPRENGYTF.

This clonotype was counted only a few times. The CDR3 protein is CASSLRTVYNEQFF. In DNA form, the CDR3 reads TGTGCCAGCAGCTTGAGGACAGTTTACAATGAGCAGTTCTTC. The chain joins TRBV7-2 to TRBJ2-1; the D gene is possibly TRBD1 (6 bases). V lost 3 bases to trimming and J lost 4 bases, with 10 bases between them. Germline V gene data show CDR1 as SGHTA and CDR2 as FQGNSA. The CDR3 length is 14 residues.

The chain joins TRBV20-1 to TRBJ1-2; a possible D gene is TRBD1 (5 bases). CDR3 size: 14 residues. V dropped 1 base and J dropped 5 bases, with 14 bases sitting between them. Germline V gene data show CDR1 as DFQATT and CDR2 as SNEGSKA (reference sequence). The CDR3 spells CSARGRAPFYGYTF. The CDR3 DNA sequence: TGCAGTGCTAGAGGCAGGGCCCCTTTTTATGGCTACACCTTC.